Below are 8 T cell receptor beta chains sequenced from a single sample in a study of radiation and T cells in renal cell carcinoma. Time point here: baseline pretreatment blood. Described treatment: 15 Gy SBRT to primary tumor, nephrectomy 4 weeks later. Profiling relied on immunoSEQ multiplex PCR, and the TCRdb table lists in-frame clones only, not all of them. Of approximately 45,000 clones listed, approximately 80% were seen once; the top ten hold around 31%. Sequenced material: blood, taken from a patient whose treatment included radiotherapy and nephrectomy. These receptors all stem from a woman in her sixties or seventies with renal cell carcinoma.

The rearrangement joins TRBV5-1 to TRBJ1-6; no reliable D call. CDR1 SGHRS and CDR2 YFSETQ come from the germline V gene. Trimming took off 1 base at V and 10 bases at J, with 15 bases between the two ends. The CDR3 loop spans 15 amino acids. The CDR3 coding sequence is TGCGCCAGCAGCTTGAGTGGACCCAAGGAGTCACCCCTCCACTTT. Amino acids: CASSLSGPKESPLHF.

This chain links TRBV9 with TRBJ2-1, with D perhaps TRBD1 (5 bases). Looked up from germline, CDR1 is SGDLS and CDR2 is YYNGEE. The CDR3 is 14 amino acids. Trimming removed 0 bases from V and 4 bases from J, with 8 bases in between. CDR3 amino acids: CASSVDPGYNEQFF. Written as DNA, the CDR3 is TGTGCCAGCAGCGTAGACCCAGGGTACAATGAGCAGTTCTTC.

The gene calls are TRBV14 and TRBJ2-2; D gene unclear. V lost 4 bases and J 3 bases, leaving 6 bases between the germline ends. The germline CDR1 and CDR2 sequences are SGHDN and FVKESK. The CDR3 length is 13 residues. The CDR3 here is CASSRDYTGELFF. In nucleotides, the CDR3 is TGTGCCAGCAGCCGAGACTACACCGGGGAGCTGTTTTTT.

This clone is medium-sized (0.01 to 0.1%) by share. The rearrangement joins TRBV6-5 to TRBJ1-4; 10 bases match TRBD1. CDR3 length equals 14 residues. The trim removed 7 bases at V and 8 bases at J, leaving 7 bases unmatched. The V gene's germline CDR1 is MNHEY and CDR2 SVGAGI. The CDR3 bases are TGTGCCAGCAAAGCCGGGACAGGGGAAGAAAAACTGTTTTTT. Its translation is CASKAGTGEEKLFF.

The V call is TRBV9, the J call TRBJ1-2; 8 nucleotides agree with TRBD1. J was trimmed by 1 base and V by 4 bases; bases with no gene match: 9. CDR1 is SGDLS, CDR2 YYNGEE, per germline. The CDR3 consists of 16 residues. The CDR3 nucleotides read TGTGCCAGCAGCCCAACAGGACAGGGCGGTAACTATGGCTACACCTTC. It yields the protein CASSPTGQGGNYGYTF.

The V gene is TRBV19, the J gene TRBJ2-2; TRBD2 aligns across 11 bases. Germline CDR1 LNHDA, CDR2 SQIVND (reference sequence). The CDR3 is 15 residues long. V dropped 4 bases and J dropped 7; count of bases not matched to a gene: 5. CDR3 DNA sequence: TGTGCCAGTAGTACCCTAGCGGGGGGTGACGGGGAGCTGTTTTTT. Protein product: CASSTLAGGDGELFF.

CDR3 bases: TGTGCCAGCAGAAAGACAGGGCTCTATCAGCCCCAGCATTTT. It specifies CASRKTGLYQPQHF. This chain connects TRBV6-5 to TRBJ1-5, with 7 bases aligning to TRBD1. The CDR3 runs 14 residues. The V segment lost 6 bases and the J segment 5 bases; nucleotides outside the gene matches: 7. CDR1 and CDR2 (germline): MNHEY, SVGAGI.

The chain has TRBV27 and TRBJ2-7; D is ambiguous. V lost 10 bases and J 3 bases, leaving 16 bases between the germline ends. CDR1 is MNHEY and CDR2 is SMNVEV in the germline V gene (reference sequence). The CDR3 length is 13 residues. The CDR3 loop reads CATSLGYDYEQYF. CDR3 bases: TGTGCCACTTCCTTGGGTTACGACTACGAGCAGTACTTC.